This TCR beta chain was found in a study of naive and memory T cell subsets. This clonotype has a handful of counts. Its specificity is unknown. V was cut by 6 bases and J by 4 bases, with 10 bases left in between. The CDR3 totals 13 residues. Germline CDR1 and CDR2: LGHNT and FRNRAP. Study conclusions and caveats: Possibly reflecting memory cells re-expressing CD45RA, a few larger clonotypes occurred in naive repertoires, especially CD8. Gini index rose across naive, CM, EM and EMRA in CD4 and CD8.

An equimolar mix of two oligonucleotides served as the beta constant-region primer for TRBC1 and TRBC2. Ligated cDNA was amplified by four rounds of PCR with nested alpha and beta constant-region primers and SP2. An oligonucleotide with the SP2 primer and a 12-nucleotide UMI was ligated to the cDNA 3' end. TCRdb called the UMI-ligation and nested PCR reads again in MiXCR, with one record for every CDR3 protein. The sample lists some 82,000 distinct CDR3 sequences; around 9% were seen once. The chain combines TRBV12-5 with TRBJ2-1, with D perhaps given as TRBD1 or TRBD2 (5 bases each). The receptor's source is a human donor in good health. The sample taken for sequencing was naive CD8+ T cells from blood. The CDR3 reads CASGLGPYNEQFF. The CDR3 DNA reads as TGTGCTAGTGGCCTGGGACCATACAATGAGCAGTTCTTC.